The entry below describes one T cell receptor (beta chain). The entry originates in a study of blood T cells in healthy people across ages. V was pared by 7 bases and J by 1 base, with 4 bases of the junction left unmatched. Germline assignment: CDR1 MGHDK and CDR2 SYGVNS. The length of the CDR3 is 14 residues. PCR was performed a second time for roughly 7 to 11 cycles using a sample-barcoded 5' primer and a J-beta primer mix. Via MiXCR, TCRdb re-called the 5' RACE reads, giving one row per CDR3 protein. The repertoire has 1 million to 1.2 million distinct CDR3 sequences, 35% to 40% of them found once; the top ten carry 13%.

This clonotype originated in a man in his late teens or twenties in good health. The J gene is TRBJ2-1, the V gene TRBV25-1, with TRBD2 matching over 7 bases. Sequenced: blood. The CDR3 region has the DNA TGTGCCAGCATCGGGGGGAGGTCCTACAATGAGCAGTTCTTC. Translated, it gives CASIGGRSYNEQFF.